Shown below are 17 T cell receptor beta chains from a single sample sequenced in a study of T cell clonality in common variable immunodeficiency. The method was immunoSEQ multiplex PCR; TCRdb's version includes in-frame clones alone and lacks a portion of them. The table lists approximately 42,000 clones, with no singletons. The sequenced sample was peripheral blood mononuclear cells. The source of these receptors is a person aged 18 to 70 in good health.

Worth noting for this clone: One junction end disagrees with the germline gene, perhaps due to a read error. The sequenced fragment ends 3 residues before the CDR3 boundary, so the rest is inferred from the germline J gene. The sample contains more than one DNA sequence encoding this CDR3. V and J are TRBV7-2 and TRBJ2-1, with 13 nucleotides matching TRBD2. The germline gives CDR1 SGHTA, CDR2 FQGNSA. This CDR3 is 15 amino acids long. This CDR3 reads CASSLAGLAGNEQFF. The part of the CDR3 DNA that was read is TGCGCCAGCAGCTTAGCGGGACTAGCGGGAAATGAG.

This clone was counted a few times. From the germline J gene comes the end of the CDR3, since the read stops 3 residues before it. This chain links TRBV2 with TRBJ1-1; D might be TRBD1 (5 bases). V was cut by 6 bases and J by 4 bases, with 21 bases left in between. The CDR3 has 16 residues. The germline gives CDR1 SNHLY, CDR2 FYNNEI. The CDR3 DNA, read in part, is TGTGCCAGCAGGTTCCCCCGGGGGAAGGGCAGCACTGAA. Its translation is CASRFPRGKGSTE. The whole CDR3 protein is CASRFPRGKGSTEAFF.

This clone was seen ten or more times. Sequencing ends 3 residues short of the CDR3 end; the germline J gene provides the rest. The chain combines TRBV5-1 with TRBJ2-7; the match to TRBD1 covers 10 bases. The V gene end was trimmed by 3 bases and the J gene end by 6 bases; junction bases not matched to a gene: 6. CDR3 length equals 14 residues. Looked up from germline, CDR1 is SGHRS and CDR2 is YFSETQ. The CDR3 loop reads CASSWGQGPFEQYF. Incomplete CDR3 DNA: TGCGCCAGCAGCTGGGGACAGGGGCCCTTCGAG. Using reference TRBV5-1 and TRBJ2-7 for the parts outside the CDR3, the full variable domain is KAGVTQTPRYLIKTRGQQVTLSCSPISGHRSVSWYQQTPGQGLQFLFEYFSETQRNKGNFPGRFSGRQFSNSRSEMNVSTLELGDSALYLCASSWGQGPFEQYFGPGTRLTVT.

This clone was seen at least ten times. The CDR3 spells CASSLAGTLNGEKLFF. The DNA read from the CDR3 is TGCGCCAGCAGCTTGGCCGGGACTCTTAACGGGGAAAAG. The rearrangement uses TRBV5-1 and TRBJ2-2; possible D gene TRBD2, 6 bases. The sequenced fragment ends 3 residues before the CDR3 boundary, so the rest is inferred from the germline J gene. The CDR3 contains 16 residues. The germline V gene has CDR1 SGHRS and CDR2 YFSETQ.

In this sample, this clone turned up many times. The read gets to within 3 residues of the CDR3 end, and the germline J gene fills in the rest. The chain uses TRBV19 and TRBJ1-1, with 8 bases matching TRBD1. The CDR3 is 13 residues long. Looked up from germline, CDR1 is LNHDA and CDR2 is SQIVND (reference sequence). The V and J ends lost 10 bases and 1 base, in that order; junction bases with no gene match: 5. Incomplete CDR3 DNA: TGTGCCACTAACAGGGGGAGGAACACTGAA. Its translation is CATNRGRNTE. The whole CDR3 sequence reads CATNRGRNTEAFF.

The CDR3 reads CSARVDRTGNQPQYF. The sequenced part of the CDR3 DNA is TGCAGTGCTAGAGTAGACCGGACAGGGAATCAGCCG. V and J are TRBV20-1 and TRBJ2-3; 8 positions agree with TRBD1. The read ends 3 residues before the CDR3 terminus; that terminus is restored from the germline J gene. The CDR3 loop spans 15 amino acids. CDR1 DFQATT and CDR2 SNEGSKA come from the germline V gene (reference sequence).

In this sample, this clone turned up many times. The read ends 3 residues early relative to the CDR3; the germline J gene fills the gap. The V and J genes are TRBV7-6 and TRBJ2-3, with 9 bases matching TRBD1. The CDR3 is made up of 16 amino acids. Per germline, CDR1 SGHVS and CDR2 FNYEAQ. V trimming: 2 bases; J trimming: 0 bases; junction bases outside the gene matches: 3. The chain's CDR3 is CASSLRGQGSTDTQYF. The part of the CDR3 DNA that was read is TGTGCCAGCAGCTTACGGGGACAGGGAAGCACAGATACG.

This clone was observed at least ten times. Germline is not matched at one junction end, which may reflect a read error. The read terminates 3 residues ahead of where the CDR3 ends, so the germline J gene completes it. This chain connects TRBV19 to TRBJ2-1, with a possible D match to TRBD1 (6 bases). Per germline, CDR1 LNHDA and CDR2 SQIVND (reference sequence). The length of the CDR3 is 13 residues. CDR3 bases read: TGTGCTAGTACCCGAAGGGGGTACAATGAG. Translating it yields CASTRRGYNE. The whole CDR3 region reads CASTRRGYNEQFF.

This clone was found many times. The read terminates 3 residues before the CDR3 end, so the remaining end is supplied by the germline J gene. The chain joins TRBV2 to TRBJ2-3, with D hard to call. The V end was cut by 6 bases, the J end by 7 bases, with 8 bases between. Germline assignment: CDR1 SNHLY and CDR2 FYNNEI. CDR3 size: 11 residues. CDR3 protein: CASRGVNTQYF. The covered CDR3 bases are TGTGCCAGCAGAGGTGTGAATACG.

This clone showed up many times. The sequence runs out 3 residues before the end of the CDR3; the remainder is reconstructed from the germline J gene. The J gene is TRBJ1-6, the V gene TRBV20-1, with 9 bases identical to TRBD1. This CDR3 is 14 amino acids long. V lost 5 bases, J lost 5 bases, and 4 bases stayed unmatched. Germline V gene data show CDR1 as DFQATT and CDR2 as SNEGSKA (reference sequence). Here the CDR3 reads CSAATGGDNSPLHF. Incomplete CDR3 DNA: TGCAGTGCTGCAACAGGGGGCGATAATTCACCC.

This clone was recorded many times. The observed sequence ends 3 residues before the CDR3 terminus, with the missing tail filled in from the germline J gene. The V call is TRBV18, the J call TRBJ1-1; D not certain. The CDR3 consists of 13 residues. CDR1 is KGHSH, CDR2 LQKENI, per germline. Partial CDR3 DNA: TGTGCCAGCTCACCAACTGCTTCACTGGAA. Its protein is CASSPTASLE. The CDR3 as a whole reads CASSPTASLEAFF. Looking up the rest from reference TRBV18 and TRBJ1-1 gives the full variable domain: NAGVMQNPRHLVRRRGQEARLRCSPMKGHSHVYWYRQLPEEGLKFMVYLQKENIIDESGMPKERFSAEFPKEGPSILRIQQVVRGDSAAYFCASSPTASLEAFFGQGTRLTVV.

Within the sample, this clone is medium-sized. Read data end 3 residues before the CDR3 end; the end is taken from the germline J gene. The rearrangement uses TRBV30 and TRBJ2-7; possible D gene TRBD1, 6 bases. From germline, CDR1 is GTSNPN and CDR2 SVGIG (reference sequence). There are 14 residues in the CDR3. V was trimmed by 5 bases and J by 4 bases, leaving 18 bases between them. Here the CDR3 reads CAWGLGQGMYEQYF. The CDR3 DNA, read in part, is TGTGCCTGGGGGTTGGGGCAGGGGATGTACGAG. Based on the CDR3 plus reference TRBV30 and TRBJ2-7, the full variable domain is SQTIHQWPATLVQPVGSPLSLECTVEGTSNPNLYWYRQAAGRGLQLLFYSVGIGQISSEVPQNLSASRPQDRQFILSSKKLLLSDSGFYLCAWGLGQGMYEQYFGPGTRLTVT.

This clone was picked up many times. The read terminates 3 residues ahead of where the CDR3 ends, so the germline J gene completes it. The chain combines TRBV18 with TRBJ2-3; 9 positions match TRBD2. This CDR3 spans 17 amino acids. With V trimmed by 1 base and J by 4 bases, 9 bases remained unmatched. Germline V lookup: CDR1 KGHSH, CDR2 LQKENI. CDR3 residues: CASSPRSSGISADTQYF. The part of the CDR3 DNA that was read is TGTGCCAGCTCACCACGGTCTAGCGGGATATCGGCAGATACG. Together with reference TRBV18 and TRBJ2-3, the CDR3 gives the full variable domain: NAGVMQNPRHLVRRRGQEARLRCSPMKGHSHVYWYRQLPEEGLKFMVYLQKENIIDESGMPKERFSAEFPKEGPSILRIQQVVRGDSAAYFCASSPRSSGISADTQYFGPGTRLTVL.

This clone was picked up a small number of times. The read ends 3 residues early relative to the CDR3; the germline J gene fills the gap. The chain employs TRBV6-1 and TRBJ1-5, with a weak D call TRBD1 (6 bases). Germline V gene sequence: CDR1 MNHNS, CDR2 SASEGT. V lost 1 base to trimming and J lost 4 bases, with 11 bases between them. The CDR3 has 15 amino acids. CDR3 protein: CASSEVAGVNQPQHF. The sequenced CDR3 bases are TGTGCCAGCAGTGAAGTGGCAGGGGTAAATCAGCCC.

This clone was picked up many times. The CDR3 end falls 3 residues outside the read, so it is completed with the germline J gene. The rearrangement links TRBV12-3 or TRBV12-4 to TRBJ2-3; D may correspond to TRBD1 or TRBD2 (5 bases each). The CDR3 has 11 amino acids. Incomplete CDR3 DNA: TGTGCCAGCAGGAGCAGGGAGACG. Translation gives CASRSRET. The whole CDR3 reads CASRSRETQYF.

To note about this clone: Read coverage stops 3 residues before the CDR3 terminus; the germline J gene supplies the remainder. This rearrangement joins TRBV19 to TRBJ1-2; D unclear. Germline V gene lookup returns CDR1 LNHDA and CDR2 SQIVND (reference sequence). The CDR3 has 15 amino acids. CDR3 residues: CASSSGPSSTDTYTF. The CDR3 bases that were read are TGTGCCAGTAGTAGCGGGCCTTCTAGCACAGATACC.

Points on this clone: Read coverage stops 3 residues before the CDR3 terminus; the germline J gene supplies the remainder. V is TRBV19 and J is TRBJ1-2; no firm D call. Trimming shortened V by 3 bases and J by 4 bases, and 9 bases separated the two germline ends. Germline CDR1 reads LNHDA; CDR2 reads SQIVND (reference sequence). The CDR3 has 13 amino acids. CDR3 DNA, as far as it was read: TGTGCCAGTAGTATGGGCGGGAGCTATGGC. It codes for CASSMGGSYG. The CDR3 reads in full as CASSMGGSYGYTF.